The clone carrying this T cell receptor beta chain was detected many times. The antigen is undetermined. This record belongs to a study of neurological immune-mediated disorders. The cDNA came from 5'RACE with 10-nucleotide random UMIs. TCRdb passed the 5' RACE reads through MiXCR, listing each CDR3 protein once. The sample holds 75,000 to 80,000 distinct CDR3 sequences, 4.5% to 6.5% seen once. The CDR3 covers 13 residues. V was clipped by 5 bases and J by 8 bases; unmatched bases: 5. Germline V gene data show CDR1 as SGHTA and CDR2 as FQGNSA. Broader study findings: No sharing of CDR3 amino acid sequences was observed among expanded clones across subjects, suggesting private repertoires in all groups. As far as clinical or MRI features were concerned, none was associated with the multiple sclerosis repertoire cluster.

The chain is built from TRBV7-2 and TRBJ2-1; TRBD2 agrees at 8 bases. The sequencing input was PBMCs. The origin of this receptor is a woman aged 25 to 39 with multiple sclerosis. The CDR3 reads CASSEPGGDEQFF. CDR3 nucleotides: TGTGCCAGCAGCGAACCCGGGGGGGATGAGCAGTTCTTC.